Sequencing of this T cell receptor beta chain was carried out in a study of cytomegalovirus exposure and HLA in healthy donors. Whole-study results and caveats: The authors listed some 150 TCR beta chains as cytomegalovirus-associated.

The germline V and J ends were trimmed by 4 bases and 6 bases, with 16 bases remaining between them. Germline-derived CDR1 and CDR2 are MNHEY and SVGAGI. This CDR3 is 14 amino acids long. On this clone itself: What it binds is not known.

Sequencing used immunoSEQ multiplex PCR; TCRdb keeps in-frame clones, though not all of them. Of around 300,000 clones in the sample, 70% to 90% were seen once. Sequencing input: PBMCs. This clonotype was sampled from a woman aged 18 to 35 in good health and CMV-seronegative. The rearrangement joins TRBV6-5 to TRBJ2-7, with TRBD1 as a possible D gene (6 bases). The CDR3 sequence is CASSSKDRKGEQYF. The CDR3 DNA is TGTGCCAGCAGTTCAAAGGACAGAAAAGGCGAGCAGTACTTC.